These T cell receptor beta chains were read from a single sample in a study of T cell repertoires in cytomegalovirus infection. In TCRdb, the reads were re-called with MiXCR into one record per CDR3 protein. The table records 560,000 or so distinct CDR3 sequences, approximately 15% of them present only once. Sequenced sample: CD8+ T cells from PBMCs. These receptors all stem from a human donor in good health (CMV status not recorded). Some clones in this sample may be carry-over from other donors' samples. CDR3s include the opening cysteine and the closing phenylalanine or tryptophan. The order of the fields is J gene, V gene, clone size, D gene, CDR3 DNA, CDR3 protein. The D gene is left open where the match is weak. Some rows mark clone size as missing; the rest say once, few, many or name a class of expanded clone.

j_call: TRBJ2-1
v_call: TRBV7-9
clone_size: many
d_call: TRBD1
cdr3_nt: TGTGCCAGCAGCCCGTTTGAGGGGGCAGCCTACAATGAGCAGTTCTTC
cdr3_aa: CASSPFEGAAYNEQFF

j_call: TRBJ1-2
v_call: TRBV12-3/TRBV12-4
clone_size: many
d_call: NA
cdr3_nt: TGTGCCAGCAGTTTAGTTCCGGAGGCGGACTATGGCTACACCTTC
cdr3_aa: CASSLVPEADYGYTF

j_call: TRBJ2-1
v_call: TRBV9
clone_size: few
d_call: NA
cdr3_nt: TGTGCCAGCGGGAGCCACAATGAGCAGTTCTTC
cdr3_aa: CASGSHNEQFF

j_call: TRBJ2-4
v_call: TRBV29-1
clone_size: NA
d_call: NA
cdr3_nt: TGCAGCGCCTCTAGGGGACCCAAAAACATTCAGTACTTC
cdr3_aa: CSASRGPKNIQYF

j_call: TRBJ2-7
v_call: TRBV6-5
clone_size: many
d_call: NA
cdr3_nt: TGTGCCAGCAGTTCCCCTCTTGGGCAGGGCCCCTACGAGCAGTACTTC
cdr3_aa: CASSSPLGQGPYEQYF

j_call: TRBJ2-7
v_call: TRBV4-2
clone_size: many
d_call: TRBD2
cdr3_nt: TGTGCCAGCAGCCCTACGGGGCTAGCGGGAGGGCAGGCCTACGAGCAGTACTTC
cdr3_aa: CASSPTGLAGGQAYEQYF

j_call: TRBJ2-1
v_call: TRBV7-9
clone_size: many
d_call: TRBD2
cdr3_nt: TGTGCCAGTTCTAGCGGGCTTCACAATGAGCAGTTCTTC
cdr3_aa: CASSSGLHNEQFF

j_call: TRBJ2-7
v_call: TRBV7-9
clone_size: many
d_call: TRBD2
cdr3_nt: TGTGCCAGTCAATCTGGCGGGAGTGGGTACGAGCAGTACTTC
cdr3_aa: CASQSGGSGYEQYF

j_call: TRBJ1-6
v_call: TRBV28
clone_size: few
d_call: NA
cdr3_nt: TGTGCCAGCAGTCCTGGGGGGGCCAGACTTTCCTATAATTCACCCCTCCACTTT
cdr3_aa: CASSPGGARLSYNSPLHF

j_call: TRBJ1-1
v_call: TRBV10-3
clone_size: NA
d_call: NA
cdr3_nt: TGTGCCATCAGTGAGTTACTAGACACTGAAGCTTTCTTT
cdr3_aa: CAISELLDTEAFF

j_call: TRBJ1-1
v_call: TRBV5-6
clone_size: many
d_call: NA
cdr3_nt: TGTGCCAGCAGCATCTTCCTGGAGGGGGCTTTCTTT
cdr3_aa: CASSIFLEGAFF

j_call: TRBJ2-1
v_call: TRBV12-3/TRBV12-4
clone_size: NA
d_call: NA
cdr3_nt: TGTGCCAGCAGGGTCTCCTACAATGAGCAGTTCTTC
cdr3_aa: CASRVSYNEQFF

j_call: TRBJ1-2
v_call: TRBV5-6
clone_size: NA
d_call: TRBD1
cdr3_nt: TGTGCCAGCAGCTTGGGACAGGGGAAACGATATGGCTACACCTTC
cdr3_aa: CASSLGQGKRYGYTF

j_call: TRBJ2-1
v_call: TRBV13
clone_size: NA
d_call: NA
cdr3_nt: TGTGCCAGCAGCTTAGCCCTACTAGGATTCTCCTACAATGAGCAGTTCTTC
cdr3_aa: CASSLALLGFSYNEQFF

j_call: TRBJ2-7
v_call: TRBV9
clone_size: NA
d_call: NA
cdr3_nt: TGTGCCAGCAGCGATAACAAGCGTGACGAGCAGTACTTC
cdr3_aa: CASSDNKRDEQYF

j_call: TRBJ2-7
v_call: TRBV7-9
clone_size: many
d_call: NA
cdr3_nt: TGTGCCACCAGTGCGGCCTACGAGCAGTACTTC
cdr3_aa: CATSAAYEQYF

j_call: TRBJ2-1
v_call: TRBV20-1
clone_size: NA
d_call: NA
cdr3_nt: TGCAGTGCTAGAGATCTCGCGGGGATAACAATGAATGAGCAGTTCTTC
cdr3_aa: CSARDLAGITMNEQFF

j_call: TRBJ1-1
v_call: TRBV28
clone_size: few
d_call: NA
cdr3_nt: TGTGCCAGCAGTTTCCCGGGCGGATCCGATATGAACACTGAAGCTTTCTTT
cdr3_aa: CASSFPGGSDMNTEAFF

j_call: TRBJ2-7
v_call: TRBV11-2
clone_size: NA
d_call: NA
cdr3_nt: TGTGCCAGAAGCTTAGGGTCCGCGGGTGGGTACGAGCAGTACTTC
cdr3_aa: CARSLGSAGGYEQYF

j_call: TRBJ1-2
v_call: TRBV27
clone_size: few
d_call: NA
cdr3_nt: TGTGCCAGCAGTTTATCAGGGGGGGGCTATGGCTACACCTTC
cdr3_aa: CASSLSGGGYGYTF

j_call: TRBJ2-7
v_call: TRBV12-3/TRBV12-4
clone_size: many
d_call: NA
cdr3_nt: TGTGCCAGCAGTGTGGGAGGTGGTCTCGAGCAGTACTTC
cdr3_aa: CASSVGGGLEQYF

j_call: TRBJ2-3
v_call: TRBV12-3/TRBV12-4
clone_size: many
d_call: NA
cdr3_nt: TGTGCCAGCAGTACCCATAACGGGGGCGCGGGCACAGATACGCAGTATTTT
cdr3_aa: CASSTHNGGAGTDTQYF

j_call: TRBJ2-1
v_call: TRBV29-1
clone_size: NA
d_call: TRBD2
cdr3_nt: TGCAGCGTTGAAGTGCGGGGGGCCCTGGTCGATGAGCAGTTCTTC
cdr3_aa: CSVEVRGALVDEQFF

j_call: TRBJ2-7
v_call: TRBV7-9
clone_size: few
d_call: NA
cdr3_nt: TGTGCCAGCAGCCACCTGGAGGAGTCCTACGAGCAGTACTTC
cdr3_aa: CASSHLEESYEQYF

j_call: TRBJ2-2
v_call: TRBV5-4
clone_size: many
d_call: TRBD1
cdr3_nt: TGTGCCAGCAGCAAGGACAGGGCGAACACCGGGGAGCTGTTTTTT
cdr3_aa: CASSKDRANTGELFF

j_call: TRBJ1-5
v_call: TRBV4-2
clone_size: NA
d_call: NA
cdr3_nt: TGTGCCAGCAGCCAAGTCCAGGGGTTTCAGCCCCAGCATTTT
cdr3_aa: CASSQVQGFQPQHF

j_call: TRBJ1-2
v_call: TRBV28
clone_size: many
d_call: TRBD1
cdr3_nt: TGTGCCAGCAGCCCCGCCGGGGGACAGGGGGCCCTTTTTAACTATGGCTACACCTTC
cdr3_aa: CASSPAGGQGALFNYGYTF

j_call: TRBJ2-1
v_call: TRBV6-1
clone_size: few
d_call: TRBD2
cdr3_nt: TGTGCCAGCAGTGGACTAGCGGGAGGGCTCGCAAGAGGGTACAATGAGCAGTTCTTC
cdr3_aa: CASSGLAGGLARGYNEQFF

j_call: TRBJ2-1
v_call: TRBV7-8
clone_size: many
d_call: NA
cdr3_nt: TGTGCCAGCAGCTTAGCGATAAGCGGAGGGTACAATGAGCAGTTCTTC
cdr3_aa: CASSLAISGGYNEQFF

j_call: TRBJ1-1
v_call: TRBV7-8
clone_size: many
d_call: NA
cdr3_nt: TGTGCCAGCAGCTTTGGGGACACTGAAGCTTTCTTT
cdr3_aa: CASSFGDTEAFF

j_call: TRBJ1-6
v_call: TRBV27
clone_size: NA
d_call: NA
cdr3_nt: TGTGCCAGCAGTCGAGGGACCGATAATTCACCCCTCCACTTT
cdr3_aa: CASSRGTDNSPLHF

j_call: TRBJ2-6
v_call: TRBV19
clone_size: few
d_call: NA
cdr3_nt: TGTGCCAGTAGAATACCCCATCAAGGGGCCGGGGCCAACGTCCTGACTTTC
cdr3_aa: CASRIPHQGAGANVLTF

j_call: TRBJ1-2
v_call: TRBV6-5
clone_size: many
d_call: NA
cdr3_nt: TGTGCCAGCAGTTACTCGGAGGTGCCGGGGCACTATGGCTACACCTTC
cdr3_aa: CASSYSEVPGHYGYTF

j_call: TRBJ1-5
v_call: TRBV28
clone_size: many
d_call: NA
cdr3_nt: TGTGCCAGCAGTTTTTGGGGGGATAGCAATCAGCCCCAGCATTTT
cdr3_aa: CASSFWGDSNQPQHF

j_call: TRBJ1-1
v_call: TRBV10-3
clone_size: NA
d_call: TRBD1
cdr3_nt: TGTGCCATCAGTGAGAAGGACAGGGGGCTACCTGAAGCTTTCTTT
cdr3_aa: CAISEKDRGLPEAFF

j_call: TRBJ2-3
v_call: TRBV9
clone_size: many
d_call: NA
cdr3_nt: TGTGCCAGCAGCGTAGGCGGGACTCATACAGATACGCAGTATTTT
cdr3_aa: CASSVGGTHTDTQYF

j_call: TRBJ2-7
v_call: TRBV25-1
clone_size: NA
d_call: TRBD1
cdr3_nt: TGTGCCAGCAGTGAATTGGGGACAGGAGCCTACGAGCAGTACTTC
cdr3_aa: CASSELGTGAYEQYF

j_call: TRBJ2-1
v_call: TRBV12-3/TRBV12-4
clone_size: many
d_call: TRBD2
cdr3_nt: TGTGCCAGCAGTGAGACTAGCGGGGCCTACAATGAGCAGTTCTTC
cdr3_aa: CASSETSGAYNEQFF